This T cell receptor beta chain is drawn from a study of T cell responses to AZD1222 COVID-19 vaccine (dated by TCRdb to the early 2020s). Study-wide context: A total of 230 to 250 trial participants underwent TCR sequencing, of whom about 210 received two doses of AZD1222 and about 25 received two doses of the MenACWY control vaccine. Trial participants were enrolled into age subgroups of 18-55, 56-69 and 70-plus years, which contained about 160, 30 and 59 TCR-sequenced participants, respectively. What the study reported, not specific to this receptor: After two AZD1222 doses, spike-specific TCR breadth and depth were significantly higher than at day 0 and than in MenACWY recipients. Nearly half of unique spike-specific TCRs reportedly recognized epitopes outside regions mutated in the B.1.351 and B.1.1.7 variants. The 56-69-year group was small, and its depth increase did not reach significance, likely because of low power. Vaccine-associated CD4 TCRs spanned the whole spike protein, with dominant responses in regions 160-218 and 743-854. Participants were mostly white British and included more females than males, and it was suggested by the authors that clonal diversity may have been underestimated. Only five or six AZD1222 recipients were SARS-CoV-2 seropositive at baseline, limiting conclusions about previously exposed vaccinees. No day 14 peak-response samples were available, so repertoires were characterized only after the peak T cell response.

Including cysteine and phenylalanine, the CDR3 has 16 amino acids. Only the CDR3 DNA is retained, 48 bases long and in frame from the first base. Reading the label with the study, this specimen's time point is: about 28 days (+/-7) after the second vaccine dose. AZD1222 recipients whose second dose came at about 4 weeks and those whose second dose came at about 12 weeks were combined into one group, since spike-specific TCR depth and breadth did not differ between the two schedules. The vaccinee samples were drawn from two UK trials, COV001 and COV002, one of which was a single-blind randomized controlled phase 2/3 trial testing AZD1222 (ChAdOx1 nCoV-19) in healthy adults. For TCRbeta chain sequencing, PBMC samples from trial participants were taken at day 0 and at day 28 after the second dose. The CDR3 regions of human TCRbeta chains were subjected to immunosequencing. Per the source publication's procedure: TCRs in the repertoires were matched against a reference library of SARS-CoV-2-specific TCRs that had been generated with the MIRA antigen-specificity platform. Breadth meant the fraction of unique TCRs that were SARS-CoV-2-associated, whereas depth meant the fraction of total T cells that were SARS-CoV-2-associated. Using the MIRA data, each spike-specific TCR was assigned both to the spike region to which the TCR was reactive and to a CD4 or CD8 class. Log10-transformed breadth and depth values were compared by one-way ANOVA with Sidak's multiple comparisons tests. Held by TCRdb, this immuneACCESS table contains in-frame sequences only and omits some clones. Under half of the omission traces to an unresolved V gene where checked; the cause of the rest is unknown. The D gene and trimming were derived from the DNA, and the V and J assignments and clone size from that table. For this sample the table gives about 120,000 clones, of which 92% were detected only once. Jointly, the top ten make up under 9% of the sample.

As regards this clone: Its specific antigen is unknown. Base qualities are not at hand, and no much larger clone is one base apart.

The receptor was isolated from an adult who received the AZD1222 COVID-19 vaccine. The rearranged segments are TRBV12-1 and TRBJ1-5; TRBD1, the D gene given by the table, was not confirmed from the DNA. TRBV12-1 is described as a pseudogene. The material sequenced was peripheral blood, taken 28 days after the second AZD1222 dose. The sequenced DNA: TGTGCCAGCAGCCGGGGGACAGGGGGCTCGGGGCAGCCCCAGCATTTT. Translated, it gives CASSRGTGGSGQPQHF.